The clone carrying this T cell receptor beta chain was found many times. Its target is unknown. These data originate in a study of T-cell reconstitution after alpha-beta-depleted transplantation in children. V was pared by 10 bases and J by 5 bases, with 11 bases of the junction left unmatched. The length of the CDR3 is 14 residues. During its preparation, the TCRbeta library received unique molecular identifiers. TCRdb independently ran MiXCR on the PCR reads; one entry per CDR3 protein. The table has about 640,000 distinct CDR3 sequences, 10% to 15% seen once; the top ten hold over 2%. Study-level results: Surviving recipient T cells and thymic progenitors accounted for the high day-60 TCRbeta diversity observed in some patients. T-cell counts and diversity were attributed mostly to newly produced T cells one year after transplant. Reported findings indicate that, about two months after transplant, alpha-beta T cells came from several hundred expanded clones, which were derived from non-depleted graft cells.

The chain carries TRBV12-3 or TRBV12-4 and TRBJ1-1; 9 bases fit TRBD1. This TCR came from a male patient between 5 and 17 years old who had a stem cell transplant for acute myeloid leukemia, so the T cells may come from the graft donor. The sample consisted of PBMCs, mostly from graft donor cells, taken 360 days after TCRalphabeta/CD19-depleted stem cell transplant. CDR3 sequence reads: CATLGQGLGTEAFF. As DNA, the CDR3 is TGTGCCACCCTCGGACAGGGGTTAGGGACTGAAGCTTTCTTT.